This T cell receptor (beta chain) was captured by sequencing in a study of STAT5B mutations in CD4+ large granular lymphocyte leukemia. Study-wide findings and caveats: Patient CD4-sorted repertoires looked more clonal than healthy CD4+ repertoires, even without putative leukemic clones.

This CDR3 spans 11 amino acids. CDR1 and CDR2 (germline): DFQATT, SNEGSKA (reference sequence). The ends were cut back, 0 bases at V and 4 bases at J, with 4 bases in the middle. The assay was run at survey level. Assay: immunoSEQ multiplex PCR; the TCRdb copy retains only in-frame clones and omits some. The sample carries 15,000 to 25,000 clones, around 84% recorded once. Buffy coats from healthy blood donors served as controls. Note on this clone: Antigen: not known.

The sample comprised CD4+ T cells from blood buffy coats. The sequence derives from a human donor in good health. This chain connects TRBV20-1 to TRBJ2-7; D gene unclear. The CDR3 reads CSAREEYEQYF. The CDR3, as DNA: TGCAGTGCTAGAGAGGAGTACGAGCAGTACTTC.